This record covers a single TCR beta chain. The protocol was immunoSEQ multiplex PCR, while the TCRdb copy is restricted to in-frame clones and leaves out a portion. The sample carries some 130,000 clones, under 95% recorded once. This specimen belongs to a study of T cell responses to AZD1222 COVID-19 vaccine. Material: peripheral blood, obtained 28 days after the second AZD1222 dose. This clonotype was obtained from an adult who received the AZD1222 COVID-19 vaccine.

The CDR3 sequence: CASSSGTGYYEQYF. CDR3 sequence (DNA): TGTGCCAGCAGCTCCGGGACAGGATACTACGAGCAGTACTTC. The rearrangement uses TRBV7-2 and TRBJ2-7, with TRBD1 matching 8 bases. Germline CDR1 reads SGHTA; CDR2 reads FQGNSA. The CDR3 has 14 amino acids. V shed 4 bases, J shed 3 bases, and the junction held 5 bases outside the gene matches.